The rows below give T cell receptor beta chains drawn from one sample of a study of T cell responses to AZD1222 COVID-19 vaccine. Clones were sequenced by immunoSEQ multiplex PCR, and TCRdb holds only the in-frame ones, with some missing. This sample has around 110,000 clones, with 80% to 90% found just once. The sequences come from peripheral blood, collected on day 0 of MenACWY control vaccination. These TCRs come from an adult in good health. The CDR3 runs from the conserved cysteine through the conserved F or W. Each record gives: V gene, clone size, J gene, D gene, CDR3 DNA, CDR3 protein. D genes are given only for firm matches. Expanded clones are given a class, and other clones once, few, many or no size at all.

v_call: TRBV18; clone_size: NA; j_call: TRBJ1-2; d_call: NA; cdr3_nt: TGTGCCAGCTCACCGGGGCCGAGTGGGTCCTATGGCTACACCTTC; cdr3_aa: CASSPGPSGSYGYTF
v_call: TRBV14; clone_size: NA; j_call: TRBJ1-2; d_call: NA; cdr3_nt: TGTGCCAGCAGCCCGGGGAGCTATGGCTACACCTTC; cdr3_aa: CASSPGSYGYTF
v_call: TRBV4-3; clone_size: few; j_call: TRBJ2-7; d_call: TRBD1; cdr3_nt: TGCGCCAGCAGCCAAGAAATCTGGGGACAGGGGATTTACGAGCAGTACTTC; cdr3_aa: CASSQEIWGQGIYEQYF
v_call: TRBV20-1; clone_size: NA; j_call: TRBJ1-2; d_call: NA; cdr3_nt: TGCAGTGCTAGTTCCCGCAGGGTGGAGGGCTACACCTTC; cdr3_aa: CSASSRRVEGYTF
v_call: TRBV7-9; clone_size: NA; j_call: TRBJ1-4; d_call: TRBD1; cdr3_nt: TGTGCCAGCGCCGGGACAGGGGACGAGGGACTGTTTTTT; cdr3_aa: CASAGTGDEGLFF
v_call: TRBV7-3; clone_size: NA; j_call: TRBJ2-2; d_call: NA; cdr3_nt: TGTGCCAGCGGCCAAGGTGGTTATAACACCGGGGAGCTGTTTTTT; cdr3_aa: CASGQGGYNTGELFF
v_call: TRBV19; clone_size: NA; j_call: TRBJ1-2; d_call: TRBD1; cdr3_nt: TGTGCCAGTAGTACGGCGGGACAGGGAACCTATGGCTACACCTTC; cdr3_aa: CASSTAGQGTYGYTF
v_call: TRBV9; clone_size: NA; j_call: TRBJ2-2; d_call: TRBD1; cdr3_nt: TGTGCCAGCAGCTTGACCGGGACAGGGTTCACCGGGGAGCTGTTTTTT; cdr3_aa: CASSLTGTGFTGELFF
v_call: TRBV14; clone_size: NA; j_call: TRBJ2-5; d_call: NA; cdr3_nt: TGTGCCAGCAGCCAACTGGGCTTAAGGGAGACCCAGTACTTC; cdr3_aa: CASSQLGLRETQYF
v_call: TRBV19; clone_size: NA; j_call: TRBJ2-1; d_call: TRBD2; cdr3_nt: TGTGCCAGTAGTATCTCGACTAGCGGGGTTCACAATGAGCAGTTCTTC; cdr3_aa: CASSISTSGVHNEQFF
v_call: TRBV12-3/TRBV12-4; clone_size: NA; j_call: TRBJ1-4; d_call: NA; cdr3_nt: TGTGCCAGCAGCTACCCGGACAGCCGGAGATTGTTTTTT; cdr3_aa: CASSYPDSRRLFF
v_call: TRBV10-3; clone_size: NA; j_call: TRBJ2-1; d_call: NA; cdr3_nt: TGTGCCATCAACCCGGGACAGCGGGTCAATGAGCAGTTCTTC; cdr3_aa: CAINPGQRVNEQFF
v_call: TRBV6-5; clone_size: NA; j_call: TRBJ1-1; d_call: NA; cdr3_nt: TGTGCCAGCACCCAAAGGCCCGGGCTGGGTGGTGGTTTCTTT; cdr3_aa: CASTQRPGLGGGFF
v_call: TRBV4-3; clone_size: NA; j_call: TRBJ2-3; d_call: TRBD2; cdr3_nt: TGCGCCAGCAGCCAAGGCTCTAGCGGGGCCGCAGATACGCAGTATTTT; cdr3_aa: CASSQGSSGAADTQYF
v_call: TRBV7-2; clone_size: once; j_call: TRBJ1-1; d_call: NA; cdr3_nt: TGTGCCAGCAGCCCAACAGGGATGGGGAACACTGAAGCTTTCTTT; cdr3_aa: CASSPTGMGNTEAFF
v_call: TRBV13; clone_size: NA; j_call: TRBJ2-1; d_call: NA; cdr3_nt: TGTGCCAGCAGCAAGTTACAAAATGAGCAGTTCTTC; cdr3_aa: CASSKLQNEQFF
v_call: TRBV7-9; clone_size: NA; j_call: TRBJ1-1; d_call: NA; cdr3_nt: TGTGCCAGCAGCTTATTCCAGACCAACACTGAAGCTTTCTTT; cdr3_aa: CASSLFQTNTEAFF
v_call: TRBV19; clone_size: NA; j_call: TRBJ1-5; d_call: NA; cdr3_nt: TGTGCCAGTAGTAGACAAGGGAGTTCAAGCAATCAGCCCCAGCATTTT; cdr3_aa: CASSRQGSSSNQPQHF
v_call: TRBV15; clone_size: NA; j_call: TRBJ2-5; d_call: NA; cdr3_nt: TGTGCCACCAGCAGAGCTGCGGGAGAGACCCAGTACTTC; cdr3_aa: CATSRAAGETQYF
v_call: TRBV11-2; clone_size: NA; j_call: TRBJ1-1; d_call: TRBD1; cdr3_nt: TGTGCCAGCAGTTATCAGGGGGACACTGAAGCTTTCTTT; cdr3_aa: CASSYQGDTEAFF
v_call: TRBV27; clone_size: NA; j_call: TRBJ2-1; d_call: TRBD1; cdr3_nt: TGTGCCAGCAGTCCCTATCCGGACAGGGAGAGGCTTTATGAGCAGTTCTTC; cdr3_aa: CASSPYPDRERLYEQFF
v_call: TRBV28; clone_size: NA; j_call: TRBJ2-6; d_call: NA; cdr3_nt: TGTGCCAGCAGTTTTGGTGGGGCCAACGTCCTGACTTTC; cdr3_aa: CASSFGGANVLTF
v_call: TRBV18; clone_size: NA; j_call: TRBJ1-1; d_call: NA; cdr3_nt: TGTGCCAGTAAACGGGAGCCGAACACTGAAGCTTTCTTT; cdr3_aa: CASKREPNTEAFF
v_call: TRBV28; clone_size: once; j_call: TRBJ2-7; d_call: NA; cdr3_nt: TGTGCCAGCAGTTCGGACAGACCCTACGAGCAGTACTTC; cdr3_aa: CASSSDRPYEQYF
v_call: TRBV6-4; clone_size: NA; j_call: TRBJ1-1; d_call: TRBD1; cdr3_nt: TGTGCCAGCACCAGGACAGGGGGCGAAGGGGAAGACACTGAAGCTTTCTTT; cdr3_aa: CASTRTGGEGEDTEAFF
v_call: TRBV5-4; clone_size: NA; j_call: TRBJ1-2; d_call: NA; cdr3_nt: TGTGCCAGCAGCCCCCCACCCGGACAGAACTATGGCTACACCTTC; cdr3_aa: CASSPPPGQNYGYTF
v_call: TRBV5-1; clone_size: NA; j_call: TRBJ2-7; d_call: NA; cdr3_nt: TGCGCCAGCAGCTCTCTCGGTGGGGGGACAGCGAATTTCTACGAGCAGTACTTC; cdr3_aa: CASSSLGGGTANFYEQYF
v_call: TRBV5-5; clone_size: NA; j_call: TRBJ1-3; d_call: NA; cdr3_nt: TGTGCCAGCAGCTTGATCCCGGGGGCAAACAGTGGAAACACCATATATTTT; cdr3_aa: CASSLIPGANSGNTIYF
v_call: TRBV19; clone_size: NA; j_call: TRBJ1-1; d_call: NA; cdr3_nt: TGTGCCAGTAGTTACCGAGGGGGTTACACTGAAGCTTTCTTT; cdr3_aa: CASSYRGGYTEAFF
v_call: TRBV6-5; clone_size: NA; j_call: TRBJ1-2; d_call: NA; cdr3_nt: TGTGCCAGCAGCGACAGCTCTCTCGGCTACACCTTC; cdr3_aa: CASSDSSLGYTF
v_call: TRBV4-1; clone_size: NA; j_call: TRBJ2-2; d_call: NA; cdr3_nt: TGCGCCAGCAGCCAATGGGCCACCAACACCGGGGAGCTGTTTTTT; cdr3_aa: CASSQWATNTGELFF
v_call: TRBV7-3; clone_size: NA; j_call: TRBJ1-4; d_call: TRBD1; cdr3_nt: TGTGCCAGCAGCTCAGGGGACAGGGGCCCTAATGAAAAACTGTTTTTT; cdr3_aa: CASSSGDRGPNEKLFF
v_call: TRBV27; clone_size: few; j_call: TRBJ2-1; d_call: NA; cdr3_nt: TGTGCCAGCAGTTCCGGGACTCGGTCCACCTACAATGAGCAGTTCTTC; cdr3_aa: CASSSGTRSTYNEQFF
v_call: TRBV28; clone_size: NA; j_call: TRBJ1-4; d_call: TRBD1; cdr3_nt: TGTGCCAGCAGTAACCCGACAGGGGGCAATGAAAAACTGTTTTTT; cdr3_aa: CASSNPTGGNEKLFF
v_call: TRBV5-1; clone_size: NA; j_call: TRBJ2-3; d_call: TRBD2; cdr3_nt: TGCGCCAGCAGCCCTACCTCCGGGACTAGCCCAGATACGCAGTATTTT; cdr3_aa: CASSPTSGTSPDTQYF
v_call: TRBV9; clone_size: NA; j_call: TRBJ2-4; d_call: NA; cdr3_nt: TGTGCCAGCACCCCACGGGACCGCTCGTCGGGTGTTCAGTACTTC; cdr3_aa: CASTPRDRSSGVQYF
v_call: TRBV7-9; clone_size: NA; j_call: TRBJ2-5; d_call: NA; cdr3_nt: TGTGCCAGCAGCTTAACCCGGGGGTCGGGGTTCAAGACCCAGTACTTC; cdr3_aa: CASSLTRGSGFKTQYF
v_call: TRBV5-8; clone_size: NA; j_call: TRBJ1-5; d_call: NA; cdr3_nt: TGTGCCAGCAGCTTGGCTCTCCTCAATCAGCCCCAGCATTTT; cdr3_aa: CASSLALLNQPQHF
v_call: TRBV4-1; clone_size: once; j_call: TRBJ2-1; d_call: NA; cdr3_nt: TGCGCCAGCAGCCAAGAGAACAGCCGCTACAATGAGCAGTTCTTC; cdr3_aa: CASSQENSRYNEQFF
v_call: TRBV5-1; clone_size: NA; j_call: TRBJ1-2; d_call: NA; cdr3_nt: TGCGCCAGCGTTACGGGACACAGAAACTATGGCTACACCTTC; cdr3_aa: CASVTGHRNYGYTF
v_call: TRBV5-1; clone_size: few; j_call: TRBJ2-2; d_call: TRBD1; cdr3_nt: TGCGCCAGCAGCCTCGGGACAGGTGGGACCGGGGAGCTGTTTTTT; cdr3_aa: CASSLGTGGTGELFF